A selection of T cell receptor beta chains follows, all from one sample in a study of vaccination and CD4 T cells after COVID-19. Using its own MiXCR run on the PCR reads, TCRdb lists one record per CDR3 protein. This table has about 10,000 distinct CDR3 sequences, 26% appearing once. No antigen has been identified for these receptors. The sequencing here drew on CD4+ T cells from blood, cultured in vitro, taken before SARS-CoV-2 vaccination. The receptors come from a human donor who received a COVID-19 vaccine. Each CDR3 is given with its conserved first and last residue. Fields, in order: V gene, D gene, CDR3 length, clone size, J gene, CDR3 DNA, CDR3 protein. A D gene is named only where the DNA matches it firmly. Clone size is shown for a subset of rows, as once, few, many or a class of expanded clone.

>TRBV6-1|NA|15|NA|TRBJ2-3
TGTGCCAGCAGTGAAGAGGTTGGGATTGCAGATACGCAGTATTTT
CASSEEVGIADTQYF
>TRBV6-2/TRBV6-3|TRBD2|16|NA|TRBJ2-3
TGTGCCAGCACTCCCCGGGGAGCGGGGGGGCGAAATACGCAGTATTTT
CASTPRGAGGRNTQYF
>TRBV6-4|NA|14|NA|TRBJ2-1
TGTGCCAGCAGCCTGACAGGCCTTGGTGGTGAGCAGTTCTTC
CASSLTGLGGEQFF
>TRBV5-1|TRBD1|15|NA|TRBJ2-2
TGCGCCAGCAGCCCAGGGGGATCGAACACCGGGGAGCTGTTTTTT
CASSPGGSNTGELFF
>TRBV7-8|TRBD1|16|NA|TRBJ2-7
TGTGCCAGCAGCTTACAGACAGGGGGCCTCCCCTACGAGCAGTACTTC
CASSLQTGGLPYEQYF
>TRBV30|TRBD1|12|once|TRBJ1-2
TGTGCCTGGAGCGACCAGGGGGGAGGCTACACCTTC
CAWSDQGGGYTF
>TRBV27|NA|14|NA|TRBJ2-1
TGTGCCAGCAGTTTAGGGATTGCTCGGCAGGAGCAGTTCTTC
CASSLGIARQEQFF
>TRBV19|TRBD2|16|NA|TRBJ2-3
TGTGCCAGTAGTACTGTCACTAGCGGGGTCACAGATACGCAGTATTTT
CASSTVTSGVTDTQYF
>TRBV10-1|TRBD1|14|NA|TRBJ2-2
TGCGCCAGCAGCAACAGACAGGGCTCCGGGGAGCTGTTTTTT
CASSNRQGSGELFF
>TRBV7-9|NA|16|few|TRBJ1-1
TGTGCCAGCAGCCTTCTGATCCGTATAGAGAACACTGAAGCTTTCTTT
CASSLLIRIENTEAFF
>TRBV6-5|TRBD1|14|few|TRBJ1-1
TGTGCCAGCAGTTTGTGGGACAGGGGGCCTGAAGCTTTCTTT
CASSLWDRGPEAFF
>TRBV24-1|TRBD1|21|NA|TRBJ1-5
TGTGCCACCAGTTCTTCCTGGGGCCCCCAGGGGGCTGGTCTGGGCAATCAGCCCCAGCATTTT
CATSSSWGPQGAGLGNQPQHF
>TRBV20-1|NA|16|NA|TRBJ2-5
TGCAGTGCTAGACCTTTCGGCGGGCGGACTCAAGAGACCCAGTACTTC
CSARPFGGRTQETQYF
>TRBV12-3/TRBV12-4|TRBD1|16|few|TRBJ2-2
TGTGCCAGCTATAAAAGCTGGAACAGGGGTGGCGGGGAGCTGTTTTTT
CASYKSWNRGGGELFF
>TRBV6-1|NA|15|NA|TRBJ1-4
TGTGCCAGCAGTGTTATGGGGGCGAGGGGCGAAAAACTGTTTTTT
CASSVMGARGEKLFF
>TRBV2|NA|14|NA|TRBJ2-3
TGTGCCAGCAGGAAACGGGCGGAAACAGATACGCAGTATTTT
CASRKRAETDTQYF
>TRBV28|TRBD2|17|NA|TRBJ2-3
TGTGCCAGCAGTTCTACCCGTAGCGGGGGGGCCACAAATACGCAGTATTTT
CASSSTRSGGATNTQYF
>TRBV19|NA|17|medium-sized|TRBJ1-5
TGTGCCAGTAGTATAAAGCCCCTAACTTATAGCAATCAGCCCCAGCATTTT
CASSIKPLTYSNQPQHF
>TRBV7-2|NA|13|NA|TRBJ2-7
TGTGCCAGCAGCTTAGCGAGGTTCTACGAGCAGTACTTC
CASSLARFYEQYF
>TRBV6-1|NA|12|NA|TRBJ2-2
TGTGCCAGCGGACGGAACACCGGGGAGCTGTTTTTT
CASGRNTGELFF
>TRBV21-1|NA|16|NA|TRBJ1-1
TGTGCCAGCAGCAAAGCTGGGGATACGGTGAACACTGAAGCTTTCTTT
CASSKAGDTVNTEAFF
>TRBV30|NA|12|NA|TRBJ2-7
TGTGCCTGGAGTGTATGGGGGGACGAGCAGTACTTC
CAWSVWGDEQYF
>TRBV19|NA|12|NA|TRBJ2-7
TGTGCCAGTAGTATAGGCCGGGACGAGCAGTACTTC
CASSIGRDEQYF
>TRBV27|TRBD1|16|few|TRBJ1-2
TGTGCCAGCAGTTTTGGTTTGGACAGGGACCTCTATGGCTACACCTTC
CASSFGLDRDLYGYTF
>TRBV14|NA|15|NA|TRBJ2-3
TGTGCCAGCAGCCAAGAGACTATCGCCCCCGATACGCAGTATTTT
CASSQETIAPDTQYF
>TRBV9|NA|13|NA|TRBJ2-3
TGTGCCAGCAGCCTCGACACCCCAGATACGCAGTATTTT
CASSLDTPDTQYF
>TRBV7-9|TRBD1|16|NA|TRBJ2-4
TGTGCCAGCAGCGTGTGGGACAGGGGGGCCAAAAACATTCAGTACTTC
CASSVWDRGAKNIQYF
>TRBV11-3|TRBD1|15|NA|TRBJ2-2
TGTGCCAGCAGAAAGACAGGGACAAACGCCGGGGAGCTGTTTTTT
CASRKTGTNAGELFF
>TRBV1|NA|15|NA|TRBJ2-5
TGCACCAGCAGACCAGCGGGGGATGAGAAGGAGACCCAGTACTTC
CTSRPAGDEKETQYF